This note documents a single T cell receptor beta chain sequence. The sample belongs to a study of CD8 T cells in Susac syndrome. The overall study: The sequenced Susac syndrome patients included six who had clinically active disease and roughly 8 who were in remission.

Random hexamers were used to reverse transcribe the RNA input (about 0.5 to 1 ug). The authors amplified TCR beta CDR3 across 54 Vbeta and 13 Jbeta using immunoSEQ multiplex PCR. TCRdb itself ran the immunoSEQ multiplex PCR reads through MiXCR, one entry per CDR3 protein. This table has approximately 77,000 distinct CDR3 sequences, about 93% appearing once. Isolation of CD8+ and CD4+ T cells was performed negatively, whereas enrichment of TEMRA cells was done by FACS. Looked up from germline, CDR1 is MDHEN and CDR2 is SYDVKM. With 2 bases clipped from V and 2 bases from J, the junction kept 2 bases outside the gene matches. This CDR3 is built from 16 residues.

V and J are TRBV28 and TRBJ2-6, with 8 bases identical to TRBD1. Sequenced input: CD4+ T cells from PBMCs. The TCR comes from a human donor with Susac syndrome. Here the CDR3 reads CASSLPGGAGANVLTF. The CDR3, as DNA: TGTGCCAGCAGTTTACCAGGGGGCGCTGGGGCCAACGTCCTGACTTTC.